This T cell receptor beta chain was sequenced during a study of vaccination and CD4 T cells after COVID-19. Whole-study context: Post-vaccination samples were procured at a median of 72 days following dose two (range 14 to 241).

TCRdb recomputed calls from the PCR reads with MiXCR, one row per CDR3 protein. The sample lists 35,000 to 45,000 distinct CDR3 sequences, around 35% occurring once. Time point described: late sampling 161 to 241 days after vaccination in three convalescent patients. This receptor was taken from a human donor who had recovered from COVID-19. This specimen was CD4+ T cells from blood, taken about 7 months after SARS-CoV-2 vaccination.

For the CDR3, the DNA is TGTGCCAGCAGCCTTTGGACAGGGGGCACCGGGGAGCTGTTTTTT. Translating gives CASSLWTGGTGELFF. The J gene is TRBJ2-2, the V gene TRBV7-2; 10 bases align to TRBD1. V dropped 5 bases and J dropped 4; count of bases not matched to a gene: 4. The CDR3 covers 15 residues. From germline, CDR1 is SGHTA and CDR2 FQGNSA.